The sequence of this T cell receptor beta chain was determined in a study of cytomegalovirus exposure and HLA in healthy donors. The germline V and J ends were trimmed by 2 bases and 3 bases, with 5 bases remaining between them. CDR3 length equals 13 residues. Per germline, CDR1 MNHEY and CDR2 SVGAGI. 13 Jbeta primers and 60 Vbeta primers were used for the PCR. Assay used: immunoSEQ multiplex PCR; TCRdb lists only in-frame clones, some missing. The sample contains roughly 100,000 clones, around four fifths of which appear only once. V is TRBV6-5 and J is TRBJ2-1, with no clear D. This TCR was sampled from a middle-aged woman in good health and CMV-seropositive. The source material was PBMCs. DNA of the CDR3: TGTGCCAGCAGTTACGGGCTCTACAATGAGCAGTTCTTC. Translating it yields CASSYGLYNEQFF.